This TCR beta chain is from a study of T cell responses to AZD1222 COVID-19 vaccine (dated by TCRdb to the early 2020s). A note on the overall study: AZD1222 recipients given second doses at about 4 weeks or at about 12 weeks were pooled, since spike-specific TCR depth and breadth were not found to differ between the two schedules. TCR sequencing covered 230 to 250 trial participants: some 210 given two doses of AZD1222 and approximately 26 given two doses of MenACWY control vaccine. Enrollment into the trials was organized by age into subgroups of 18-55, 56-69 and 70-plus years, and those subgroups contained 148, 28 and 57 TCR-sequenced participants, respectively. Results the study describes overall, beyond this receptor: Vaccine-associated CD4 TCRs spanned the whole spike protein, with dominant responses in regions 160-218 and 743-854. In the small 56-69-year group, the increase in depth fell short of significance, most likely because of low power. Spike-specific TCR breadth and depth rose significantly after two AZD1222 doses compared with day 0 and with MenACWY recipients. Nearly half of unique spike-specific TCRs reportedly recognized epitopes outside regions mutated in the B.1.351 and B.1.1.7 variants. Conclusions about previously exposed vaccinees were limited because only five to seven AZD1222 recipients were SARS-CoV-2 seropositive at baseline. Most participants were white British and females outnumbered males, and the authors suggested that clonal diversity may have been underestimated. No day 14 peak-response samples were available, so repertoires were characterized only after the peak T cell response.

Concerning this clone: The target of this receptor is not known. Per-base quality was not reported, and no clone a single base away is much larger than it.

The CDR3 regions of human TCRbeta chains were analyzed by immunosequencing. For the original study's pipeline: Repertoire TCRs were checked for matches against a reference library of SARS-CoV-2-specific TCRs that had been generated using the MIRA antigen-specificity platform. Breadth meant the fraction of unique TCRs that were SARS-CoV-2-associated, whereas depth meant the fraction of total T cells that were SARS-CoV-2-associated. Using the MIRA data, each spike-specific TCR was assigned both to the spike region to which the TCR was reactive and to a CD4 or CD8 class. Log10-transformed breadth and depth values were compared by one-way ANOVA with Sidak's multiple comparisons tests. This immuneACCESS table, as held by TCRdb, lists in-frame sequences with V and J called but not all clones. Of the missing ones, under half trace to an unresolved V gene in checked studies; the others have no known cause. The V and J calls and clone size come from that table; D and trimming were worked out from the DNA. The sample has around 140,000 clones on record, about nine tenths of them singletons. Of the sample, 1.5% to 2% is held by the ten largest clones.

The label giving this sample's time point can be read as: baseline before first vaccination. The vaccinee samples were drawn from two UK trials, COV001 and COV002, one of which was a single-blind randomized controlled phase 2/3 trial testing AZD1222 (ChAdOx1 nCoV-19) in healthy adults. For TCRbeta chain sequencing, PBMC samples from trial participants were taken at day 0 and at day 28 after the second dose. Trimming costs V 6 bases and J 4 bases, and their ends lie 10 bases apart. CDR3 length: 13 amino acids, cysteine to phenylalanine. This entry keeps only the CDR3 DNA: 39 bases, framed from base 1. According to the germline V gene, CDR1 reads LGHNT and CDR2 reads FRNRAP.

The sequence was obtained from an adult in good health. The sequence joins TRBV12-5 to TRBJ1-5, with the D segment identity uncertain. Sequencing was performed on peripheral blood, taken on day 0 of AZD1222 vaccination. The CDR3 region has the sequence CASGPTTNQPQHF. Here is the DNA: TGTGCTAGTGGCCCAACCACAAATCAGCCCCAGCATTTT.